These 13 T cell receptor beta chains share one sample of origin, sequenced in a study of PD-L1 blockade in urothelial cancer. Profiled with immunoSEQ multiplex PCR; TCRdb holds only in-frame clones, not every one. The sample yields around 80,000 clones, about 85% seen once. The sample in question was PBMCs, obtained around atezolizumab (anti-PD-L1) treatment. These receptors originate from a woman aged 70-85 years with urothelial cancer.

V is TRBV9 and J is TRBJ1-1; weak D call: TRBD1 (6 bases). Trimming left V 0 bases short and J 1 base short, with 16 bases between. The CDR3 spans 17 residues. Per the germline V gene, CDR1 is SGDLS and CDR2 is YYNGEE. DNA for the CDR3: TGTGCCAGCAGCGTAGGACTCGGGGCGGGGGCGAACACTGAAGCTTTCTTT. Residues: CASSVGLGAGANTEAFF.

This clone is a singleton in its sample. The chain employs TRBV6-6 and TRBJ2-3; 9 bases are a match to TRBD1. The J segment lost 2 bases and the V segment lost 6 bases, leaving 9 bases of the junction unmatched. The CDR3 consists of 16 residues. Germline V gives CDR1 MNHNY, CDR2 SVGAGI (reference sequence). DNA for the CDR3: TGTGCCAGCAGCCCGGACAGGGGCCTTTTCACAGATACGCAGTATTTT. It specifies CASSPDRGLFTDTQYF.

The rearrangement joins TRBV7-7 to TRBJ2-2; TRBD2 aligns across 7 bases. The CDR3 extends over 14 amino acids. Per germline, CDR1 SSHAT and CDR2 FNYEAQ (reference sequence). V trimming: 8 bases; J trimming: 0 bases; junction bases outside the gene matches: 3. The DNA of the CDR3 is TGTGCCAGCTCTGCGGGGGCGAACACCGGGGAGCTGTTTTTT. It translates to CASSAGANTGELFF.

The chain uses TRBV6-1 and TRBJ1-1, with TRBD1 matching over 8 bases. Per the germline V gene, CDR1 is MNHNS and CDR2 is SASEGT. This CDR3 region has 14 residues. V was pared by 7 bases and J by 4 bases, with 8 bases of the junction left unmatched. This CDR3 reads CASTRTGQSTEAFF. CDR3 bases: TGTGCCAGCACCCGGACAGGGCAGTCCACTGAAGCTTTCTTT.

V usage is TRBV29-1 and J usage is TRBJ2-3; D is possibly TRBD2 (7 bases). This CDR3 is built from 13 residues. From germline, CDR1 is SQVTM and CDR2 ANQGSEA. The germline V and J ends were trimmed by 5 bases and 5 bases, with 14 bases remaining between them. The CDR3 loop reads CSVTRGGEDTQYF. The CDR3 DNA reads as TGCAGCGTTACGCGCGGGGGCGAAGATACGCAGTATTTT.

The chain recombines TRBV12-5 with TRBJ2-5; 8 positions agree with TRBD2. J was trimmed by 5 bases and V by 4 bases; bases with no gene match: 12. Germline CDR1 is LGHNT and CDR2 is FRNRAP. This CDR3 is built from 16 residues. CDR3 residues: CASGSSLTSVTETQYF. In DNA form, the CDR3 reads TGTGCTAGTGGTTCGTCTTTGACTAGCGTCACGGAGACCCAGTACTTC.

The rearrangement joins TRBV5-1 to TRBJ2-5; D may be TRBD2 (7 bases). The germline V gene encodes CDR1 SGHRS and CDR2 YFSETQ. With 4 bases removed from V and 4 bases from J, the gap between germline ends came to 23 bases. This CDR3 spans 17 amino acids. The CDR3 loop reads CASSQELGRGARETQYF. DNA of the CDR3: TGCGCCAGCAGCCAGGAACTTGGACGGGGGGCACGAGAGACCCAGTACTTC. The variable domain in full, completed from reference TRBV5-1 and TRBJ2-5, reads KAGVTQTPRYLIKTRGQQVTLSCSPISGHRSVSWYQQTPGQGLQFLFEYFSETQRNKGNFPGRFSGRQFSNSRSEMNVSTLELGDSALYLCASSQELGRGARETQYFGPGTRLLVL.

CDR3 sequence reads: CASSSSEQYTGELFF. CDR3 in DNA: TGCGCCAGCAGCTCCTCCGAACAGTACACCGGGGAGCTGTTTTTT. The chain joins TRBV5-1 to TRBJ2-2; D is unclear. The V gene's germline CDR1 is SGHRS and CDR2 YFSETQ. The CDR3 length is 15 residues. V was trimmed by 3 bases and J by 3 bases, leaving 12 bases between them.

The table lists this clone with a count of one. The chain joins TRBV15 to TRBJ1-3, with 10 bases that match TRBD1. V trimming: 1 base; J trimming: 4 bases; junction bases outside the gene matches: 7. The CDR3 extends over 17 amino acids. Germline V lookup: CDR1 LNHNV, CDR2 YYDKDF (reference sequence). The CDR3 sequence: CATSRGPMDRGGNTIYF. DNA of the CDR3: TGTGCCACCAGCAGAGGGCCGATGGACAGGGGGGGAAACACCATATATTTT.

The count of this clone is one. The chain is built from TRBV19 and TRBJ1-1, with TRBD1 as a possible D gene (5 bases). CDR3 length equals 13 residues. The V and J ends lost 3 bases and 3 bases respectively, with 8 bases between them. The V gene's germline CDR1 is LNHDA and CDR2 SQIVND (reference sequence). The CDR3 sequence is CASSISRDTEAFF. Written as DNA, the CDR3 is TGTGCCAGTAGTATTAGCAGGGACACTGAAGCTTTCTTT.

This sequence joins TRBV10-2 and TRBJ1-1; 9 nucleotides match TRBD1. V was clipped by 8 bases and J by 1 base; unmatched bases: 14. The germline V gene has CDR1 WSHSY and CDR2 SAAADI. The CDR3 has 17 amino acids. The CDR3 region is CASVEIRDRAGNTEAFF. For the CDR3, the DNA is TGCGCCAGCGTAGAAATTCGGGACAGGGCTGGGAACACTGAAGCTTTCTTT.

This chain links TRBV28 with TRBJ2-3, with a possible D match to TRBD2 (6 bases). The germline V and J ends were trimmed by 6 bases and 14 bases, with 18 bases remaining between them. In germline, CDR1 is MDHEN, CDR2 SYDVKM. This CDR3 comprises 12 residues. The CDR3, as DNA: TGTGCCAGCAGGCCCCCGGGCCGGGAGCTGTATTTT. This encodes CASRPPGRELYF.

This chain links TRBV7-3 with TRBJ2-1; 7 bases map to TRBD2. V shed 5 bases and J 7 bases; nucleotides not matched to a gene: 5. CDR1 and CDR2 from the germline V gene are SGHTA and FQGTGA. The CDR3 consists of 13 residues. CDR3 amino acids: CASSPGLVNEQFF. The CDR3 DNA sequence: TGTGCCAGCAGCCCCGGACTAGTGAATGAGCAGTTCTTC.